A single sample is the source of the 21 T cell receptor beta chains below, sequenced in a study of T cells in Graves' hyperthyroidism and ophthalmopathy. Researchers amplified the TCR beta CDR3 regions from RNA transcripts. TCR CDR3 regions were first amplified by RT-PCR with HTBI primers. TCRdb independently ran MiXCR on the multiplex PCR reads; one entry per CDR3 protein. The sample lists hundreds of thousands of distinct CDR3 sequences, over 15% seen once, with about 20% in the top ten. Sequenced material: blood. Every receptor here comes from a woman aged 18-29 years with Graves' hyperthyroidism.

The sample holds many counts of this clonotype. The rearrangement links TRBV11-1 to TRBJ2-3; 7 bases align to TRBD1. CDR1 is SGHAT and CDR2 is FQDESV in the germline V gene (reference sequence). The V gene end was trimmed by 3 bases and the J gene end by 1 base; junction bases not matched to a gene: 1. The CDR3 is 14 amino acids. The CDR3 sequence: CASSFGTGTDTQYF. CDR3 coding DNA: TGTGCCAGCAGCTTCGGGACAGGCACAGATACGCAGTATTTT. Together with reference TRBV11-1 and TRBJ2-3, the CDR3 gives the full variable domain: EAEVAQSPRYKITEKSQAVAFWCDPISGHATLYWYRQILGQGPELLVQFQDESVVDDSQLPKDRFSAERLKGVDSTLKIQPAELGDSAMYLCASSFGTGTDTQYFGPGTRLTVL.

This clonotype has a handful of counts. The chain is built from TRBV2 and TRBJ2-7; D possibly corresponds to TRBD2 (6 bases). CDR1 SNHLY and CDR2 FYNNEI come from the germline V gene. The CDR3 loop spans 13 amino acids. V lost 8 bases to trimming and J lost 3 bases, with 14 bases between them. The CDR3 sequence is CASSRGLLYEQYF. CDR3 DNA: TGTGCCAGCTCCCGGGGACTCCTCTACGAGCAGTACTTC.

This clonotype was picked up a small number of times. V usage is TRBV4-1 and J usage is TRBJ1-2, with D uncertain. With 3 bases removed from V and 0 bases from J, the gap between germline ends came to 11 bases. Germline assignment: CDR1 MGHRA and CDR2 YSYEKL. The CDR3 consists of 15 residues. Here the CDR3 reads CASSHLYRTNYGYTF. For the CDR3, the DNA is TGCGCCAGCAGCCACTTGTATAGGACTAACTATGGCTACACCTTC.

This clonotype has ten or more counts. This sequence joins TRBV7-8 and TRBJ1-4, with 7 bases that match TRBD1. CDR1 SGHVS and CDR2 FQNEAQ come from the germline V gene. The CDR3 totals 13 residues. V shed 6 bases and J 8 bases; nucleotides not matched to a gene: 6. The CDR3 sequence: CASRHLGGEKLFF. CDR3 nucleotides: TGTGCCAGCAGACACCTAGGGGGCGAAAAACTGTTTTTT.

This clonotype was seen ten or more times. The chain carries TRBV28 and TRBJ2-7, with 8 bases fitting TRBD1. Germline trimming cut 6 bases from V and 0 bases from J; bases unmatched to any gene: 7. Germline CDR1 reads MDHEN; CDR2 reads SYDVKM. The CDR3 length is 15 residues. The CDR3 loop is CASSTYRGSSYEQYF. The CDR3 nucleotides read TGTGCCAGCAGCACGTACAGGGGGAGCTCCTACGAGCAGTACTTC.

This clonotype was detected many times. The chain uses TRBV11-2 and TRBJ1-2, with D uncertain. V was clipped by 5 bases and J by 4 bases, with 5 bases between them. The V gene's germline CDR1 is SGHAT and CDR2 FQNNGV. The CDR3 covers 11 residues. In nucleotides, the CDR3 is TGTGCCAGCAGCGTGGCCTATGGCTACACCTTC. It yields the protein CASSVAYGYTF.

Many counts were recorded for this clonotype. This rearrangement joins TRBV2 to TRBJ1-1; D gene unclear. Per germline, CDR1 SNHLY and CDR2 FYNNEI. This CDR3 comprises 15 residues. Trimming removed 7 bases from V and 0 bases from J, with 15 bases in between. CDR3: CASTGGVLMNTEAFF. In DNA form, the CDR3 reads TGTGCCAGCACCGGTGGAGTACTGATGAACACTGAAGCTTTCTTT.

This clonotype was counted at least ten times. This rearrangement joins TRBV4-3 to TRBJ2-1; TRBD1 matches 7 bases. CDR1 and CDR2 from the germline V gene are LGHNA and YSLEER. With V trimmed by 2 bases and J by 5 bases, 6 bases remained unmatched. This CDR3 region has 15 residues. DNA for the CDR3: TGCGCCAGCAGCCAATCAGGGGGAACACACAATGAGCAGTTCTTC. Protein: CASSQSGGTHNEQFF.

This clonotype was seen at least ten times. The rearrangement joins TRBV20-1 to TRBJ2-1, with TRBD2 identical over 16 bases. The V segment lost 2 bases and the J segment 4 bases; nucleotides outside the gene matches: 8. Germline V gene lookup returns CDR1 DFQATT and CDR2 SNEGSKA (reference sequence). The CDR3 extends over 18 amino acids. In nucleotides, the CDR3 is TGCAGTGCTAGATCGGGGACTAGCGGGAGGGCCAAATACAATGAGCAGTTCTTC. This gives the protein CSARSGTSGRAKYNEQFF.

This clonotype appeared many times. The V call is TRBV20-1, the J call TRBJ1-1; tentative D call: TRBD1 (5 bases). The CDR3 length is 12 residues. Looked up from germline, CDR1 is DFQATT and CDR2 is SNEGSKA (reference sequence). Trimming removed 0 bases at V and 7 bases at J, with 9 bases between. CDR3 in amino acids: CSARDWGIEAFF. The CDR3 nucleotides read TGCAGTGCTAGAGATTGGGGGATTGAAGCTTTCTTT.

This clonotype was recorded at least ten times. The chain links TRBV28 to TRBJ2-1; TRBD1 aligns across 7 bases. V trimming: 3 bases; J trimming: 2 bases; junction bases outside the gene matches: 10. This CDR3 is built from 17 residues. CDR1 and CDR2 from the germline V gene are MDHEN and SYDVKM. CDR3 in amino acids: CASSFQMTGFPYNEQFF. DNA for the CDR3: TGTGCCAGCAGTTTCCAGATGACAGGGTTCCCCTACAATGAGCAGTTCTTC.

This clonotype has ten or more counts. J is TRBJ2-5 and V is TRBV12-3 or TRBV12-4; D is perhaps TRBD2 (7 bases). This CDR3 is 15 amino acids long. V lost 7 bases and J 2 bases, leaving 17 bases between the germline ends. CDR3 DNA: TGTGCCAGCACTCGGGGGGCGGCGACTCAAGAGACCCAGTACTTC. Its protein product is CASTRGAATQETQYF.

At least ten counts were recorded for this clonotype. This rearrangement joins TRBV6-1 to TRBJ2-1; 9 nucleotides agree with TRBD2. The CDR3 is made up of 18 amino acids. The trim removed 7 bases at V and 0 bases at J, leaving 13 bases unmatched. Germline V gene data show CDR1 as MNHNS and CDR2 as SASEGT. DNA for the CDR3: TGTGCCAGCATCGACGGGCTAGCGGGGCCGTTCTCCTACAATGAGCAGTTCTTC. It specifies CASIDGLAGPFSYNEQFF.

The chain recombines TRBV7-2 with TRBJ2-7; D is possibly TRBD2 (6 bases). Germline CDR1 and CDR2: SGHTA and FQGNSA. V lost 0 bases and J 3 bases, leaving 12 bases between the germline ends. The length of the CDR3 is 15 residues. The chain's CDR3 is CASSLALRGLYEQYF. The CDR3 region has the DNA TGTGCCAGCAGCTTAGCTCTGCGGGGTCTCTACGAGCAGTACTTC.

This clonotype was observed at least ten times. This chain joins TRBV30 and TRBJ1-4, with D possibly TRBD1 on 5 matching bases. This CDR3 is 15 amino acids long. Looked up from germline, CDR1 is GTSNPN and CDR2 is SVGIG (reference sequence). V was shortened by 2 bases and J by 5 bases, with 15 bases between the two germline ends. The chain's CDR3 is CAWSRLRGVNEKLFF. The CDR3 DNA follows: TGTGCCTGGAGTCGCCTAAGAGGGGTAAATGAAAAACTGTTTTTT.

The table lists this clonotype with many counts. The rearrangement links TRBV9 to TRBJ2-3; D gene unclear. The CDR3 covers 15 residues. V was clipped by 7 bases and J by 2 bases, with 17 bases between them. CDR1 is SGDLS and CDR2 is YYNGEE in the germline V gene. CDR3 nucleotides: TGTGCCAGCGCCCAGTGGGGTGCGGACACAGATACGCAGTATTTT. This translates into CASAQWGADTDTQYF.

CDR3 nucleotide sequence: TGTGCCAGCGTAGACAGGGCAGGCGGGGAGCTGTTTTTT. Amino acids: CASVDRAGGELFF. The chain links TRBV25-1 to TRBJ2-2; 7 bases agree with TRBD1. CDR3 length: 13 residues. Germline lookup yields CDR1 MGHDK and CDR2 SYGVNS. After removal of 8 bases from V and 7 bases from J, the junction contained 7 bases not matched to a gene. Variable domain in full (rest from reference TRBV25-1 and TRBJ2-2): EADIYQTPRYLVIGTGKKITLECSQTMGHDKMYWYQQDPGMELHLIHYSYGVNSTEKGDLSSESTVSRIRTEHFPLTLESARPSHTSQYLCASVDRAGGELFFGEGSRLTVL.

This clonotype has a handful of counts. The chain couples TRBV4-3 to TRBJ1-1; D gene uncertain. The CDR3 covers 17 residues. Trimming removed 2 bases at V and 1 base at J, with 17 bases between. Germline V gene data show CDR1 as LGHNA and CDR2 as YSLEER. The CDR3 nucleotides are TGCGCCAGCAGCCAAAGAAATACCGCCTTTCCGAACACTGAAGCTTTCTTT. Translating it yields CASSQRNTAFPNTEAFF.

This clonotype was seen at least ten times. The rearrangement joins TRBV11-2 to TRBJ2-1, with 9 bases matching TRBD1. With 0 bases clipped from V and 11 bases from J, the junction kept 5 bases outside the gene matches. Germline values: CDR1 SGHAT, CDR2 FQNNGV. The CDR3 extends over 14 amino acids. The CDR3 DNA follows: TGTGCCAGCAGCTTAGAATGGGGGACAGGGAAGCAGTTCTTC. Encoded protein: CASSLEWGTGKQFF.

This clonotype was counted a single time. V is TRBV20-1 and J is TRBJ2-3; TRBD2 matches 10 bases. CDR3 size: 14 residues. Unmatched junction bases numbered 5, after V lost 6 bases and J lost 2 bases. Germline V gene data show CDR1 as DFQATT and CDR2 as SNEGSKA (reference sequence). The CDR3 spells CSAASGGLTDTQYF. In DNA, the CDR3 is TGCAGTGCAGCTAGCGGGGGCCTCACAGATACGCAGTATTTT.

The V call is TRBV6-1, the J call TRBJ1-1; D remains ambiguous. This CDR3 contains 14 residues. CDR1 is MNHNS, CDR2 SASEGT, per germline. Trimming cost V 6 bases and J 0 bases, with 11 bases left between them. The CDR3 nucleotides read TGTGCCAGCAGCAAGGGCGGGATGAACACTGAAGCTTTCTTT. Protein sequence: CASSKGGMNTEAFF.